This T cell receptor (beta chain) comes out of a study of metastatic and nonmetastatic thyroid tumors (dated by TCRdb to the early 2020s). Looking at the study overall: The researchers compared repertoires between peripheral blood samples and tumor or nodule tissue samples from patients with malignant or benign thyroid disease. What the research found in general, with its limitations: In both blood and tumor samples, TCR beta diversity was reported to be significantly higher in malignant tumors than in benign nodules.

No treatment had been received by any patient before thyroid surgery. Using T-cell receptor beta sequencing, the researchers looked back retrospectively at clinical samples from patients, gathered between about 2011 and 2019. Inclusive of the bounding cysteine and phenylalanine, the CDR3 is 15 residues long. Only the CDR3 part of the read is kept: 45 bases, read in frame from the first base. Cut back by 6 bases and 0 bases, the V and J ends lie 17 bases apart. CDR1 and CDR2, per the germline V gene, are SQVTM and ANQGSEA. This clone was seen many times. Its antigen is still unknown. No qualities accompany the bases; no much larger clone lies one base away. The library was obtained by PCR. Sequencing relied on an Illumina HiSeq 4000. The TCR beta-chain CDR3 region of each patient was profiled by high-throughput sequencing. The paper's processing steps were these. Drawing on CDR3 differences between clinicopathological groups, the researchers built a classifier meant to tell apart patients with distant-metastatic papillary thyroid cancer. The Shannon index was used to assess repertoire diversity, and the Morisita-Horn index was used to assess tumor-blood repertoire similarity. TCRdb passed the public sequencing reads through fastp at Q25 and MiXCR, retaining productive beta sequences. These V and J calls are TCRdb output, not the study's own analysis. For this sample the table gives some 23,000 clones, of which around 9.9% were detected only once. The ten most abundant clones make up roughly 29% of the sample.

The sequenced sample consisted of blood. This sequence was found in a female donor with papillary thyroid cancer or a benign thyroid nodule (not recorded which). Some clones in this sample may be carry-over from other donors' samples. This sequence uses TRBV29-1 and TRBJ2-5; the D gene is tentatively TRBD1 or TRBD2, each matching 5 bases. The CDR3 reads CSVAFGTKNQETQYF. The DNA sequence follows: TGCAGCGTCGCCTTCGGGACGAAAAACCAAGAGACCCAGTACTTC.